The source of this T cell receptor beta chain is a study of blood T cell repertoires in COVID-19 (dated by TCRdb to 2020 to 2021). With respect to the entire study: Samples from collaborators originated in the United States, Italy and Spain and spanned both the acute and convalescent phases of COVID-19. The dataset comprised deeply sampled blood TCRbeta repertoires from subjects exposed to, actively infected with, or recovered from COVID-19. The material from the prospective study consisted of cDNA or gDNA derived from T cells, B-cell-depleted T cells, or PBMCs. The samples were drawn from the first 160 participants of the ongoing ImmuneRACE study and from some 1,300 subjects provided by 6 global collaborators. Where available, HLA class I and class II types were taken from metadata supplied by the sample provider and were not determined by assay-based typing. A freely available public database, intended as a resource for researchers studying the immune response to SARS-CoV-2, is where the repertoires were released. A de-identified subject ID, COVID-19 status, age in years and sex were almost always included in the sample metadata.

What the authors observed across the whole study: The amount of clinical and demographic metadata varied by source and participant and was provided uncurated.

Trimming accounts for 5 bases at V and 7 bases at J, while the number of junction bases matched to no gene is 8. In the germline V gene, CDR1 corresponds to MDHEN and CDR2 to SYDVKM. The CDR3 starts with the cysteine, ends with the phenylalanine, and has 14 residues. CDR3 DNA only is kept here, 42 bases in frame from base 1. Details on this clone: Its antigen is currently not known. One base away there is no much larger clone; base qualities are not given.

Each collaborating institution followed its own protocols to collect whole blood in K2EDTA tubes. Collaborator samples were shipped for TCRbeta analysis as frozen whole blood, isolated PBMCs, or DNA extracted from either sample type. TCRbeta CDR3 regions were amplified from genomic DNA by means of the immunoSEQ Assay, a bias-controlled multiplex PCR. The original pipeline was this. Nucleated cell counts per sample were estimated from amplification of reference gene primers within the assay. Sequence reads were collapsed and filtered to measure the absolute abundance of every unique TCRbeta CDR3 rearrangement. Productive Simpson clonality was computed per sample as the square root of Simpson's diversity index over productive rearrangements. The clones in this table, taken by TCRdb from immuneACCESS, are in-frame only. Not every clone is retained; where verified, under half of the shortfall comes from an unresolved V gene, and the cause of the rest is unknown. V, J and clone size derive from that table, while D and trimming were established from the DNA sequence. The sample records roughly 70,000 clones, under 85% of which are singletons. Under 25% of the sample is held by the ten biggest clonotypes.

This sequence originates from a man aged 65 to 79 with acute or convalescent COVID-19. The receptor chain draws on TRBV28 and TRBJ1-2, and 9 junctional nucleotides match TRBD1. Sequencing input: peripheral blood. CDR3 sequence: CASSPTGGASGYTF. The DNA sequence is given as TGTGCCAGCAGTCCCACAGGGGGCGCGAGTGGCTACACCTTC.